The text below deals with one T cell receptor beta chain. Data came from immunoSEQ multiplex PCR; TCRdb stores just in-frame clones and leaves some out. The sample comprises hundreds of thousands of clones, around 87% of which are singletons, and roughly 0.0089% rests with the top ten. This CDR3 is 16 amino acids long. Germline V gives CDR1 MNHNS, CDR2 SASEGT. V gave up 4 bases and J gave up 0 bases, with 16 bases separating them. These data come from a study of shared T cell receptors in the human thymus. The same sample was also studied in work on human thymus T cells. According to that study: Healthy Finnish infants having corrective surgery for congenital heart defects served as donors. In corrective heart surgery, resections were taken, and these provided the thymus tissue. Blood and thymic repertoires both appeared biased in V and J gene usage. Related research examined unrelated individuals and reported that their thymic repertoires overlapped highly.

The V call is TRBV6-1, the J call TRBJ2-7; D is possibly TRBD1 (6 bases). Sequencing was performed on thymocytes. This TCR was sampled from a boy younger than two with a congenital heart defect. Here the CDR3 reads CASSGLQGISSYEQYF. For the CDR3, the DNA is TGTGCCAGCAGTGGCCTCCAGGGGATAAGCTCCTACGAGCAGTACTTC.